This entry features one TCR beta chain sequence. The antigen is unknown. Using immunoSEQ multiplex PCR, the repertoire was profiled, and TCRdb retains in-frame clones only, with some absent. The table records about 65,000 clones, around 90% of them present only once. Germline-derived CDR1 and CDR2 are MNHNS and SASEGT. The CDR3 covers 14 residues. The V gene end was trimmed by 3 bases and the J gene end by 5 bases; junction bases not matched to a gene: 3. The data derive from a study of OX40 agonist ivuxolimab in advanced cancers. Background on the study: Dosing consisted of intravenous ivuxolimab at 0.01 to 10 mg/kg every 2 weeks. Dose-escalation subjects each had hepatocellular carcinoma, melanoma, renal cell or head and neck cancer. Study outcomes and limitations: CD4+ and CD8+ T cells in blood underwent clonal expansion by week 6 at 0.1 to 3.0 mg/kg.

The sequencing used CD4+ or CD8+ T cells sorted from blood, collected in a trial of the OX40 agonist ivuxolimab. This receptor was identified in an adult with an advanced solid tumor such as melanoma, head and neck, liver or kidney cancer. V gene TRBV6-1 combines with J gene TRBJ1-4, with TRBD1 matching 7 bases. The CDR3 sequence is CASSEDRINEKLFF. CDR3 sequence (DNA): TGTGCCAGCAGTGAGGACAGGATAAATGAAAAACTGTTTTTT.